One sample yielded the 9 T cell receptor beta chains listed below, sequenced in a study of tumor-infiltrating lymphocytes in primary liver carcinoma. Without any cell sorting, roughly 18-31 mg of bulk tissue yielded co-extracted RNA and DNA. Using a constant-region primer together with ProtoScript II reverse transcriptase, TCR beta cDNA was made from roughly 520 ng of total RNA. Nested multiplex PCR, run for three rounds with slightly modified ARM-PCR, yielded TCR beta libraries. The two initial PCR rounds, roughly 9 cycles each, used TRBV1-TRBV30 forward and C-beta reverse primers. A single record per CDR3 protein comes from TCRdb applying MiXCR to the multiplex PCR reads. The sample has 100,000 to 120,000 distinct CDR3 sequences; approximately 78% are singletons. The specimen was liver tumor tissue from sampling region 3. The subset is: tumor region T3, left-lateral pole. These receptors were obtained from a man between 40 and 49 years old with primary liver carcinoma and hepatitis B virus infection.

This chain joins TRBV12-3 or TRBV12-4 and TRBJ1-5; D gene ambiguous. The CDR3 loop spans 13 amino acids. V lost 10 bases to trimming and J lost 3 bases, with 13 bases between them. CDR3 DNA sequence: TGTGCCAACAGCCTCTTAGACAATCAGCCCCAGCATTTT. Translating it yields CANSLLDNQPQHF.

As regards this clonotype: One junction end disagrees with the germline gene, perhaps due to a read error. This chain joins TRBV29-1 and TRBJ2-2, with 10 nucleotides matching TRBD2. In germline, CDR1 is SQVTM, CDR2 ANQGSEA. The CDR3 spans 14 residues. The CDR3 DNA sequence: TGCAACGTTGTAGAACTAGCGGGAAGCGGGGAGTTGTTTTTC. Translated, it gives CNVVELAGSGELFF.

CDR3 amino acids: CASSGPTSGSMLYNEQFF. The CDR3 region has the DNA TGTGCCAGCAGTGGCCCGACTAGCGGGAGTATGCTCTACAATGAGCAGTTCTTC. The chain carries TRBV6-1 and TRBJ2-1, with 12 positions matching TRBD2. With V trimmed by 4 bases and J by 3 bases, 10 bases remained unmatched. The CDR3 consists of 18 residues. Germline V gives CDR1 MNHNS, CDR2 SASEGT.

Turning to this clonotype: The conserved final phenylalanine or tryptophan is absent from the CDR3, which likely points to a read error. The CDR3 region is CASSLIRDTGELFY. For the CDR3, the DNA is TGCGCCAGCAGCCTGATCAGAGACACCGGGGAGCTGTTTTAT. The rearrangement links TRBV5-1 to TRBJ2-2; D call uncertain. This CDR3 is 14 amino acids long. Germline CDR1 and CDR2: SGHRS and YFSETQ. V lost 4 bases and J 3 bases, leaving 10 bases between the germline ends.

This chain links TRBV12-3 or TRBV12-4 with TRBJ2-2; weak D call: TRBD2 (7 bases). CDR3 length: 16 residues. Trimming removed 4 bases from V and 9 bases from J, with 21 bases in between. The CDR3 spells CASSSGQGRVVWELFF. CDR3 DNA sequence: TGTGCCAGCAGTTCAGGGCAGGGGAGGGTGGTCTGGGAGCTGTTTTTT.

As to this clonotype: A single base separates this from a much larger clone, so it may be a read error. The conserved phenylalanine or tryptophan is not found at the CDR3 terminus, so this likely reflects a read error. V and J are TRBV28 and TRBJ1-1; D perhaps matches TRBD1 (6 bases). The CDR3 covers 15 residues. The V and J ends lost 8 bases and 0 bases respectively, with 16 bases between them. Per the germline V gene, CDR1 is MDHEN and CDR2 is SYDVKM. The CDR3 spells CASAPPQGMNTEAFL. For the CDR3, the DNA is TGTGCCAGCGCCCCCCCACAGGGTATGAACACTGAAGCTTTCTTA.

Worth noting for this clonotype: At one boundary the junction diverges from the germline segment, which might be a read error. This chain joins TRBV10-3 and TRBJ2-2, with D perhaps given as TRBD1 or TRBD2 (5 bases each). The CDR3 consists of 16 residues. Germline assignment: CDR1 ENHRY and CDR2 SYGVKD. As DNA, the CDR3 is TGTGCCAACAGTGGAAATAGTGGGAGAGGGGCCGGGGAGCTGTTTTTT. Its protein is CANSGNSGRGAGELFF.

On this clonotype itself: The final CDR3 position lacks the conserved phenylalanine or tryptophan, pointing to a likely read error. The chain links TRBV29-1 to TRBJ2-3; D is perhaps TRBD1 or TRBD2 (5 bases each). This CDR3 contains 14 residues. CDR1 and CDR2 from the germline V gene are SQVTM and ANQGSEA. The CDR3 is CSISGIGASDMQYS. CDR3 nucleotide sequence: TGCAGCATTTCCGGGATAGGGGCGTCAGATATGCAGTATTCT.

Regarding this clonotype: The CDR3 does not close with the conserved phenylalanine or tryptophan, likely indicating a read error. J is TRBJ2-2 and V is TRBV29-1; TRBD2 matches at 11 bases. Germline V gene lookup returns CDR1 SQVTM and CDR2 ANQGSEA. The CDR3 has 16 amino acids. The CDR3 loop reads CSAAGLAATNTGELFL. The CDR3 DNA reads TGCAGCGCTGCGGGACTAGCGGCAACGAACACCGGTGAGCTGTTTCTT.